Described below is a single T cell receptor beta chain sequence and its context. CDR1 MNHEY and CDR2 SVGAGI come from the germline V gene. With 5 bases clipped from V and 8 bases from J, the junction kept 5 bases outside the gene matches. This CDR3 spans 12 amino acids. As originally analysed: Quantification of nucleated cells was approximated via reference gene primer amplification. Libraries were prepared by immunoSEQ multiplex PCR; TCRdb keeps only in-frame clonotypes and omits some of them. V and J calls and clone size are those listed in that table; D and trimming were worked out from the DNA. This sample yields 75,000 to 90,000 clones, of which just under 85% are seen a single time; about a sixth belongs to the top ten. The sample is drawn from a study of blood T cell repertoires in COVID-19. Study-level background: The United States, Italy and Spain supplied acute and convalescent COVID-19 samples. Sample material is recorded as cDNA or gDNA derived from T cells, B-cell-depleted T cells, or PBMCs.

The chain recombines TRBV6-5 with TRBJ1-2, with 7 bases aligning to TRBD1. The TCR sequence derives from a man aged 80 or over with active or convalescent COVID-19. The sample consisted of peripheral blood. As DNA, the CDR3 is TGTGCCAGCAGTCGAACAGGGGTCGGCTACACCTTC. Translation: CASSRTGVGYTF.